This T cell receptor (beta chain) was identified in a study of shared clonotypes between healthy human individuals. Assay: immunoSEQ multiplex PCR; the TCRdb copy retains only in-frame clones and omits some. The profile covers some 2.1 million clones, with roughly 94% appearing a single time and 0.13% taken by the ten largest. CDR3 length: 16 residues. V dropped 5 bases and J dropped 5; count of bases not matched to a gene: 11. CDR1 is MNHEY, CDR2 SMNVEV, per germline (reference sequence). This clone appeared once. The V and J genes are TRBV27 and TRBJ2-3; 9 positions agree with TRBD2. The source of this sequence is a man younger than 35 in good health. The specimen was naive CD4+ T cells sorted from blood. The subset here: CD45RA+ positively selected. CDR3: CASSTLPGLAVDTQYF. CDR3 coding DNA: TGTGCCAGCAGTACCCTTCCGGGACTAGCTGTAGATACGCAGTATTTT.